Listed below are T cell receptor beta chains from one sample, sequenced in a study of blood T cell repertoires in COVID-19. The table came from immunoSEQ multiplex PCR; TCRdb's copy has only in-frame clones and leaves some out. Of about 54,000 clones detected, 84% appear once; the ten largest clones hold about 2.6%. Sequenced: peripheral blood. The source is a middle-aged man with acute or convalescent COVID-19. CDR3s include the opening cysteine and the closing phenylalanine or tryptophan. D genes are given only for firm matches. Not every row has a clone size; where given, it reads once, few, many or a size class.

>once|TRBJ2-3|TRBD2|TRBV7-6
TGTGCCAGCAGCTTAGCCCGGACTAGCGGGGGATTTAGCACAGATACGCAGTATTTT
CASSLARTSGGFSTDTQYF
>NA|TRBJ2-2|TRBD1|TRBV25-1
TGTGCCAGCAGTATAAAGGACAGGGGTGCCGGGGAGCTGTTTTTT
CASSIKDRGAGELFF
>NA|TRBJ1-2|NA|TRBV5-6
TGTGCCAGCAGCCCGCTCCGACTGACTAACTATGGCTACACCTTC
CASSPLRLTNYGYTF
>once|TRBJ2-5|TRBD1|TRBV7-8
TGTGCCAGCAGCCTACAACAAATCGTGAGGGGGCGCGGGGAGACCCAGTACTTC
CASSLQQIVRGRGETQYF
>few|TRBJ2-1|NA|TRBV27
TGTGCCAGTAAGAGGCTGGAGGGATACAATGAGCAGTTCTTC
CASKRLEGYNEQFF
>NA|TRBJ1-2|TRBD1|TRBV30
TGTGCCTTGACAGGGGGTTACTATGGCTACACCTTC
CALTGGYYGYTF
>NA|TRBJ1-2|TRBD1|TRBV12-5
TGTGCTAGTGGTAACACGGACAGGGGAGCTCACTATGGCTACACCTTC
CASGNTDRGAHYGYTF
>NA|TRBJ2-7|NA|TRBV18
TGTGCCAGCTCACCACAAGGGGGCTCCTACGAGCAGTACTTC
CASSPQGGSYEQYF
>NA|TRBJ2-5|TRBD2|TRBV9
TGTGCCAGCAGCGTCAAAACCGGGACTAGCGGGGGGGCGCAAGAGACCCAGTACTTC
CASSVKTGTSGGAQETQYF
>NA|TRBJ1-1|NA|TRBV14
TGTGCCAGCAGCCGATTTGATGGACATCGTGTAGATTCTGAAGCTTTCTTT
CASSRFDGHRVDSEAFF
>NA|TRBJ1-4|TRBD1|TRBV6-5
TGTGCCAGCAGTTATTCTGGACAGGGCTTTAATGAAAAACTGTTTTTT
CASSYSGQGFNEKLFF
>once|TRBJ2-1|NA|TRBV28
TGTGCCAGCAGATCCACTTCTTACAATGAGCAGTTCTTC
CASRSTSYNEQFF
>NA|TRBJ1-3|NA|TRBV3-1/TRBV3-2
TGTGCCAGCAGCCCTCAGTACAGGGGAAACACCATATATTTT
CASSPQYRGNTIYF
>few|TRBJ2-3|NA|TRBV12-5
TGTGCTAGTGGTTACGGACTAACAGATACGCAGTATTTT
CASGYGLTDTQYF
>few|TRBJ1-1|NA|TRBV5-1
TGCGCCAGCAGCTTGGCCCGGGGGTTGAGCACTGAAGCTTTCTTT
CASSLARGLSTEAFF
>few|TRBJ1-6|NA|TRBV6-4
TGTGCCAGCAGCTCCGAGCTAGGTGCCAATTCACCCCTCCACTTT
CASSSELGANSPLHF
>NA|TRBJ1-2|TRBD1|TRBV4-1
TGCGCCAGCAGCCAAGCGCTGGCCCAGGGGGTTGACTATGGCTACACCTTC
CASSQALAQGVDYGYTF
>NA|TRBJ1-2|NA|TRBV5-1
TGCGCCAGCACCCCGGACAGAGACTATGGCTACACCTTC
CASTPDRDYGYTF
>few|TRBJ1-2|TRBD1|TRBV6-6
TGTGCCAGCAGTTTGACAGGGACATATGGCTACACCTTC
CASSLTGTYGYTF
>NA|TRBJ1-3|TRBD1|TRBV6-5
TGTGCCAGCAGTTCAACAGGGGGAACTGGAAACACCATATATTTT
CASSSTGGTGNTIYF